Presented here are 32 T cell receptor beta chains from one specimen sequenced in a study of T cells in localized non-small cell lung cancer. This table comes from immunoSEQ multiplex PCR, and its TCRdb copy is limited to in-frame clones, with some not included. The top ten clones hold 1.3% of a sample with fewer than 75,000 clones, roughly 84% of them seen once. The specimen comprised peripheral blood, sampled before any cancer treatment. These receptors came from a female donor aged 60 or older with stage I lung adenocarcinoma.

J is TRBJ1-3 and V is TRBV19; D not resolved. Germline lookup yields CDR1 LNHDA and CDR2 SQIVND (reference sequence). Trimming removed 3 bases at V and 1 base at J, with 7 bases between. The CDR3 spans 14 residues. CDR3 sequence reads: CASSIGGSGNTIYF. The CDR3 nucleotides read TGTGCCAGTAGTATCGGTGGGTCTGGAAACACCATATATTTT.

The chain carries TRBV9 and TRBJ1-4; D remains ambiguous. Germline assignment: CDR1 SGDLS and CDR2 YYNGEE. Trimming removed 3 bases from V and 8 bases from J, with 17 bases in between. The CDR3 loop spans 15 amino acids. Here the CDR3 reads CASSAAPGSREKLFF. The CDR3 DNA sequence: TGTGCCAGCAGCGCCGCCCCGGGCTCGAGGGAAAAACTGTTTTTT.

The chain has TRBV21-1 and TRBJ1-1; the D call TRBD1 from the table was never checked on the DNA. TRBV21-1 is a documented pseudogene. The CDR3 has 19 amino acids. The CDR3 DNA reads TGTGCCAGCAGCAAAAAACCTACTCCGGGACAGGGGGCCGGCACTGAAGCTTTCTTT. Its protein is CASSKKPTPGQGAGTEAFF.

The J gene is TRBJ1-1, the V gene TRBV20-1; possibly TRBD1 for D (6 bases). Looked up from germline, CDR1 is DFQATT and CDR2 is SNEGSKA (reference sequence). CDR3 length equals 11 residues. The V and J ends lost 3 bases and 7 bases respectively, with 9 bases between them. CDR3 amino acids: CSASDRLEAFF. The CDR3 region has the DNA TGCAGTGCTAGCGACAGGCTTGAAGCTTTCTTT.

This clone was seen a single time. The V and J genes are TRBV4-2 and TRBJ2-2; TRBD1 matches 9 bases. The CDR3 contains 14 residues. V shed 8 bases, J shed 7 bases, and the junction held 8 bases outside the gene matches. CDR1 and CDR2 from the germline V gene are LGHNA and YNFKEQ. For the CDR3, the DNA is TGTGCCAGCCGCGGACAGGGGAATGTCGGGGAGCTGTTTTTT. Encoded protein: CASRGQGNVGELFF.

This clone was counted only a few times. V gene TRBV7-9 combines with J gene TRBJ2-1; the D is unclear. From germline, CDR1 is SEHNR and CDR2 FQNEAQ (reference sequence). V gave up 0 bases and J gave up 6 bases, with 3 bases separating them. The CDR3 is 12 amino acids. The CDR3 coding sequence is TGTGCCAGCAGCTTAGCGGTCAATGAGCAGTTCTTC. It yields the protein CASSLAVNEQFF.

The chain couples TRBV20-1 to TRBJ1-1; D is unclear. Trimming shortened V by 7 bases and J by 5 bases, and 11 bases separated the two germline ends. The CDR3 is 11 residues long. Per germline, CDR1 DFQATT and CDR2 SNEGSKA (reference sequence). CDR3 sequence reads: CSGALITEAFF. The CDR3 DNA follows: TGCAGTGGGGCGCTCATAACTGAAGCTTTCTTT.

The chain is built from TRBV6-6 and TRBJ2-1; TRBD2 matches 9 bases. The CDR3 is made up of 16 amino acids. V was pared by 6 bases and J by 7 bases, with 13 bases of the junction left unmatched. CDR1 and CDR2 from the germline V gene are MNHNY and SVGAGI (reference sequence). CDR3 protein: CASSPGGAGGENEQFF. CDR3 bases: TGTGCCAGCAGCCCCGGGGGAGCGGGGGGAGAAAATGAGCAGTTCTTC.

The chain's CDR3 is CASSEGTAKEKLFF. CDR3 DNA sequence: TGTGCCAGCAGTGAAGGGACAGCGAAAGAAAAACTGTTTTTT. The rearrangement uses TRBV2 and TRBJ1-4, with a possible D match to TRBD1 (6 bases). V lost 1 base and J lost 8, with 11 bases in between. Per germline, CDR1 SNHLY and CDR2 FYNNEI. This CDR3 has 14 amino acids.

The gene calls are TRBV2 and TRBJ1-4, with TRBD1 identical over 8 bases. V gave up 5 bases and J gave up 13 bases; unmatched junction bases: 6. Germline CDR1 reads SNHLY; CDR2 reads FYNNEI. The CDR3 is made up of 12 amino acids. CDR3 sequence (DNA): TGTGCCAGCAGTTACTACAGGGGGGGACTGTTTTTT. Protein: CASSYYRGGLFF.

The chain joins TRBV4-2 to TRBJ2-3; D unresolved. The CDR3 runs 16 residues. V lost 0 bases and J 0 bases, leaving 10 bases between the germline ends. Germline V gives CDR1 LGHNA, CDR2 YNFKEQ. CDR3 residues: CASSQDYSSSTDTQYF. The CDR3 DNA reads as TGTGCCAGCAGCCAAGATTACTCCAGTAGCACAGATACGCAGTATTTT.

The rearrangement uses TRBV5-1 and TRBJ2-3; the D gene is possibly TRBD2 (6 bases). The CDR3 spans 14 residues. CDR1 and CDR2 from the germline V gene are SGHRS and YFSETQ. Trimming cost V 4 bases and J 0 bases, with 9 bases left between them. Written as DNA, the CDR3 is TGCGCCAGCAGCCGGGACTTTAGCACAGATACGCAGTATTTT. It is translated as CASSRDFSTDTQYF.

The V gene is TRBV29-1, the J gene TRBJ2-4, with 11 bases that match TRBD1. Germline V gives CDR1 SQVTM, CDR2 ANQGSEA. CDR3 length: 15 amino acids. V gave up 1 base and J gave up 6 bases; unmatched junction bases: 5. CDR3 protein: CSVEGADRGRNIQYF. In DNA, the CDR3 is TGCAGCGTTGAAGGGGCGGACAGGGGGCGAAACATTCAGTACTTC.

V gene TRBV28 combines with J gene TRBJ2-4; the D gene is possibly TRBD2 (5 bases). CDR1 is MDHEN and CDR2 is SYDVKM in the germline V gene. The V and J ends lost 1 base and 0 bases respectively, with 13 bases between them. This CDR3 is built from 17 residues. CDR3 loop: CASSLFSRGIAKNIQYF. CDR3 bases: TGTGCCAGCAGTTTATTCTCTCGGGGAATAGCCAAAAACATTCAGTACTTC.

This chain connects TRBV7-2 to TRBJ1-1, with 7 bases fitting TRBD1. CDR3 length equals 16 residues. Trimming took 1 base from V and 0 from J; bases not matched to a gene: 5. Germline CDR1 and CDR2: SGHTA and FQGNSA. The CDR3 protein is CASSLVAGGMNTEAFF. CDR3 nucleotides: TGTGCCAGCAGCTTAGTGGCAGGGGGGATGAACACTGAAGCTTTCTTT.

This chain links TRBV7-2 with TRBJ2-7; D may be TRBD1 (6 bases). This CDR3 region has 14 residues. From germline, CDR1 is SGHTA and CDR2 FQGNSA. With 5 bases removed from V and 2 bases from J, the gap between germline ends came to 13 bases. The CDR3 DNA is TGTGCCAGCAGCCTAGGCAGGGGAACCTACGAGCAGTACTTC. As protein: CASSLGRGTYEQYF.

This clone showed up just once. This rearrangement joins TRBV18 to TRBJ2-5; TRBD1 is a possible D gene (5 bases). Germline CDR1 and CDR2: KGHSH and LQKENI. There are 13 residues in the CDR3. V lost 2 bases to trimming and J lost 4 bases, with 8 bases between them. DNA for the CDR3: TGTGCCAGCTCACCAACCCAGGGAGAGACCCAGTACTTC. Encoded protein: CASSPTQGETQYF. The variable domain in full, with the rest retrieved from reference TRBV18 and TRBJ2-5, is NAGVMQNPRHLVRRRGQEARLRCSPMKGHSHVYWYRQLPEEGLKFMVYLQKENIIDESGMPKERFSAEFPKEGPSILRIQQVVRGDSAAYFCASSPTQGETQYFGPGTRLLVL.

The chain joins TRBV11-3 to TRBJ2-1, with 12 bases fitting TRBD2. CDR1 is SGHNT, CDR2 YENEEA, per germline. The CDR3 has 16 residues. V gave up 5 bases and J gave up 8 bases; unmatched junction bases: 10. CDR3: CASSERLAGDIDEQFF. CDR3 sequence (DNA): TGTGCCAGCAGCGAGAGACTAGCGGGAGATATCGATGAGCAGTTCTTC.

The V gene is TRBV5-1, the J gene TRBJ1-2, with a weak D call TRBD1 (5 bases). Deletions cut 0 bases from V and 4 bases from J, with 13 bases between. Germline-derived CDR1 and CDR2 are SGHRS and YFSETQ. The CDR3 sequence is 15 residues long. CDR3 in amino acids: CASSLASEQGYGYTF. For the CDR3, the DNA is TGCGCCAGCAGCTTGGCCTCTGAGCAGGGCTATGGCTACACCTTC.

This CDR3 reads CASSLYWATESPLHF. Here the CDR3 DNA reads TGTGCCAGCAGCTTATACTGGGCCACCGAATCACCCCTCCACTTT. This rearrangement joins TRBV11-2 to TRBJ1-6; D gene uncertain. The germline V gene encodes CDR1 SGHAT and CDR2 FQNNGV. V dropped 2 bases and J dropped 10 bases, with 15 bases sitting between them. The CDR3 extends over 15 amino acids.

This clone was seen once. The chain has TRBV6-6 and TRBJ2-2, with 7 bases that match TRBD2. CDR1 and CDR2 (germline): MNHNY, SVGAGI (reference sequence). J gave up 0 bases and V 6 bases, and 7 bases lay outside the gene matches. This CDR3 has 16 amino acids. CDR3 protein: CASRPSSGTNTGELFF. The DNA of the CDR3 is TGTGCCAGCAGGCCCTCTAGCGGAACGAACACCGGGGAGCTGTTTTTT.

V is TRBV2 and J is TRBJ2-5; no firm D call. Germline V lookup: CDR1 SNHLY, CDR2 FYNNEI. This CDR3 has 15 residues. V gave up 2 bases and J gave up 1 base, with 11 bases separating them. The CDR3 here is CASSEWSISQETQYF. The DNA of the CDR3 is TGTGCCAGCAGTGAATGGTCGATTTCCCAAGAGACCCAGTACTTC.

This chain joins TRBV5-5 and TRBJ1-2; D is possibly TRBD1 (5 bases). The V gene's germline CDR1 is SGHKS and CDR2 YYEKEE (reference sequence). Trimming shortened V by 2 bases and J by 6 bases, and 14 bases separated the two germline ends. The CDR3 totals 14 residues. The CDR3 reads CASSFSSRENGYTF. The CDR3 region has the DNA TGTGCCAGCAGCTTCTCAAGCAGGGAGAATGGCTACACCTTC.

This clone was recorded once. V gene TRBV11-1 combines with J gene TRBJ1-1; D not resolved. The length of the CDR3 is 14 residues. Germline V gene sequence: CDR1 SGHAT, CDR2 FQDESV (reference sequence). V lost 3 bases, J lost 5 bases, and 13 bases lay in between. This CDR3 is CASSFSSRPTEAFF. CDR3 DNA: TGTGCCAGCAGCTTTAGTTCTCGACCGACTGAAGCTTTCTTT.

This chain's CDR3 is CASSSTSTGAYGYTF. In DNA form, the CDR3 reads TGTGCCAGCAGTTCAACTTCGACAGGGGCCTATGGCTACACCTTC. The V and J genes are TRBV6-5 and TRBJ1-2; 8 positions agree with TRBD1. Trimming removed 4 bases from V and 4 bases from J; junction bases left unmatched: 8. Per germline, CDR1 MNHEY and CDR2 SVGAGI. CDR3 size: 15 residues.

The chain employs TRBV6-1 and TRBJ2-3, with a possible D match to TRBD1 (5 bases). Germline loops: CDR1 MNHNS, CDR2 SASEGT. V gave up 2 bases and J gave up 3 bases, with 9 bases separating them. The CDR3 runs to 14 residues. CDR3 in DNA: TGTGCCAGCAGTGAAACTACAGGTACAGATACGCAGTATTTT. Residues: CASSETTGTDTQYF.

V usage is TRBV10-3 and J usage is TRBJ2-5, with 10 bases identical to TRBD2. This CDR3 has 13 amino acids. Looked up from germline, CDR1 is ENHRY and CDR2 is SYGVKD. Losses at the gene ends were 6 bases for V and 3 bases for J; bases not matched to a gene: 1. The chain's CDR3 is CAIRGTSEETQYF. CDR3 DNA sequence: TGTGCCATCAGGGGGACTAGCGAAGAGACCCAGTACTTC.

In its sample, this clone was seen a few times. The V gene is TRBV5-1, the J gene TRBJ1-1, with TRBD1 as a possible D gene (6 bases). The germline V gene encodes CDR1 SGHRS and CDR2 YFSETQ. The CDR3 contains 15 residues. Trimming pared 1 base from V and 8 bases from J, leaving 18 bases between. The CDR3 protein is CASSLSQGRIGEAFF. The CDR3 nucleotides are TGCGCCAGCAGCTTGTCCCAGGGGCGCATAGGGGAAGCTTTCTTT.

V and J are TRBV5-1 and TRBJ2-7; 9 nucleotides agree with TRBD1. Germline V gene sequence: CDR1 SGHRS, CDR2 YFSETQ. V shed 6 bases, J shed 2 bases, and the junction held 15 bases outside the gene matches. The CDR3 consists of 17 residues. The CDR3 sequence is CASTQGAQGARAYEQYF. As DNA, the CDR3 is TGCGCCAGCACTCAGGGTGCACAGGGGGCCAGAGCCTACGAGCAGTACTTC.

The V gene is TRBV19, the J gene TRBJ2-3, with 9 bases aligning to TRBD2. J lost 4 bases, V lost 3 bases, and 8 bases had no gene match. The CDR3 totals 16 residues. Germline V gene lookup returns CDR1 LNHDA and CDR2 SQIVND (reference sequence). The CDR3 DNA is TGTGCCAGTAGTATCGCGGGAGGGCAGTCCGCAGATACGCAGTATTTT. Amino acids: CASSIAGGQSADTQYF.

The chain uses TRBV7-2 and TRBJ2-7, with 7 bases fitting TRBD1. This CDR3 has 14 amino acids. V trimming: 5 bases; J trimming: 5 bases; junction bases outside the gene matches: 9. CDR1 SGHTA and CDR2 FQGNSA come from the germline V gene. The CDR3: CASSQPSTGDEQYF. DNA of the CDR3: TGTGCCAGCAGCCAACCTTCTACAGGGGACGAGCAGTACTTC. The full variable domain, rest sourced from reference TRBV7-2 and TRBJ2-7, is GAGVSQSPSNKVTEKGKDVELRCDPISGHTALYWYRQSLGQGLEFLIYFQGNSAPDKSGLPSDRFSAERTGGSVSTLTIQRTQQEDSAVYLCASSQPSTGDEQYFGPGTRLTVT.

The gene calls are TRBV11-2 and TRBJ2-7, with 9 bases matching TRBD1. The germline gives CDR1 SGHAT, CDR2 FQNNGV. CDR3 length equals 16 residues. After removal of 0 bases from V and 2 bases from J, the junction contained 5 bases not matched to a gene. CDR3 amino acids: CASSLDAGTGPYEQYF. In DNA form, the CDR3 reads TGTGCCAGCAGCTTAGATGCCGGGACAGGGCCCTACGAGCAGTACTTC.